A selection of T cell receptor beta chains follows, all from one sample in a study of CD8 T cell repertoires and HIV-1 epitope variants. For these receptors, no antigen is known. The data were produced by immunoSEQ multiplex PCR, yet TCRdb's version contains in-frame clones alone and is incomplete. This table has a few thousand clones, 55% to 75% appearing once. What was sequenced was cultured CD8+ T cells derived from PBMCs. Receptors were obtained from a male donor with HIV. The CDR3 runs from the conserved cysteine through the conserved F or W. The order of the fields is V gene, clone size, J gene, D gene, CDR3 DNA, CDR3 protein. The D gene is left open where the match is weak. The size field is filled for only some rows; it gives once, few, many or a size class.

v_call: TRBV19
clone_size: few
j_call: TRBJ1-2
d_call: NA
cdr3_nt: TGTGCCAGTAGTCCTCAGAGGAGCCTCTATGGCTACACCTTC
cdr3_aa: CASSPQRSLYGYTF

v_call: TRBV10-2
clone_size: NA
j_call: TRBJ2-3
d_call: NA
cdr3_nt: TGCGCCAGCAGTGACGGGAATAGCGAGAGCTTCACAGATACGCAGTATTTT
cdr3_aa: CASSDGNSESFTDTQYF

v_call: TRBV2
clone_size: once
j_call: TRBJ1-5
d_call: TRBD1
cdr3_nt: TGTGCCAGCAGTAACAGGGGCAATAGCAATCAGCCCCAGCATTTT
cdr3_aa: CASSNRGNSNQPQHF

v_call: TRBV9
clone_size: few
j_call: TRBJ2-7
d_call: NA
cdr3_nt: TGTGCCAGCAGCGTGTCAGGGGGGATGGACGAGCAGTACTTC
cdr3_aa: CASSVSGGMDEQYF

v_call: TRBV7-6
clone_size: NA
j_call: TRBJ1-1
d_call: NA
cdr3_nt: TGTGCCAGCAAGGACGGAACGGGCACTGAAGCTTTCTTT
cdr3_aa: CASKDGTGTEAFF

v_call: TRBV4-3
clone_size: few
j_call: TRBJ2-3
d_call: NA
cdr3_nt: TGCGCCAGCAGCCAAGACCGGCCCAGTAGGGCGGATACGCAGTATTTT
cdr3_aa: CASSQDRPSRADTQYF

v_call: TRBV6-5
clone_size: once
j_call: TRBJ2-1
d_call: TRBD1
cdr3_nt: TGTGCCAGCAGTTTATCACAGGGGATATCCTACAATGAGCAGTTCTTC
cdr3_aa: CASSLSQGISYNEQFF

v_call: TRBV27
clone_size: NA
j_call: TRBJ1-2
d_call: NA
cdr3_nt: TGTGCCAGCAGTTTACTTGGGGGGTACTATGGCTACACCTTC
cdr3_aa: CASSLLGGYYGYTF

v_call: TRBV2
clone_size: once
j_call: TRBJ1-5
d_call: TRBD1
cdr3_nt: TGTGCCAGCAACCCGGGACAGTTCAATCAGCCCCAGCATTTT
cdr3_aa: CASNPGQFNQPQHF

v_call: TRBV27
clone_size: NA
j_call: TRBJ2-6
d_call: NA
cdr3_nt: TGTGCCAGCAAAACAGGGTCTGGGGCCAACGTCCTGACTTTC
cdr3_aa: CASKTGSGANVLTF

v_call: TRBV6-5
clone_size: NA
j_call: TRBJ2-7
d_call: TRBD1
cdr3_nt: TGTGCCAGCAGTTACCGGGACAGGACCTACGAGCAGTACTTC
cdr3_aa: CASSYRDRTYEQYF

v_call: TRBV4-2
clone_size: NA
j_call: TRBJ2-2
d_call: NA
cdr3_nt: TGTGCCAGCAGCCAAGATGGACTTGAGCGAACGACCTGGGAGCTGTTTTTT
cdr3_aa: CASSQDGLERTTWELFF

v_call: TRBV28
clone_size: NA
j_call: TRBJ2-7
d_call: NA
cdr3_nt: TGTGCCAGCAGTCGACGGGGCCTCTCCCTATCCTACGAGCAGTACTTC
cdr3_aa: CASSRRGLSLSYEQYF

v_call: TRBV30
clone_size: NA
j_call: TRBJ1-4
d_call: NA
cdr3_nt: TGTGCCTGGAGTCCGGGACTGTCTAATGAAAAACTGTTTTTT
cdr3_aa: CAWSPGLSNEKLFF

v_call: TRBV6-1
clone_size: NA
j_call: TRBJ1-1
d_call: NA
cdr3_nt: TGTGCCACCCGCAAGGCTGAGGGTATCTCGGGTGAAGCTTTCTTT
cdr3_aa: CATRKAEGISGEAFF

v_call: TRBV11-2
clone_size: NA
j_call: TRBJ1-1
d_call: NA
cdr3_nt: TGTGCCAGCAGCTTAGTCAGCAACACTGAAGCTTTCTTT
cdr3_aa: CASSLVSNTEAFF

v_call: TRBV7-6
clone_size: NA
j_call: TRBJ2-7
d_call: NA
cdr3_nt: TGTGCCAGCAGCTTAGAGGCAGACTCCTACTACGAGCAGTACTTC
cdr3_aa: CASSLEADSYYEQYF

v_call: TRBV11-1
clone_size: few
j_call: TRBJ1-1
d_call: NA
cdr3_nt: TGTGCCAGCAGCCCTGGGGCGGTTGAAGCTTTCTTT
cdr3_aa: CASSPGAVEAFF

v_call: TRBV7-9
clone_size: NA
j_call: TRBJ2-4
d_call: TRBD1
cdr3_nt: TGTGCCAGCAGCTCGGACAGGGAGTGGCACATTCAGTACTTC
cdr3_aa: CASSSDREWHIQYF

v_call: TRBV28
clone_size: NA
j_call: TRBJ1-5
d_call: TRBD1
cdr3_nt: TGTGCCAGCAAGTCGCTTACAGGGGAATGGGCCCAGCATTTT
cdr3_aa: CASKSLTGEWAQHF

v_call: TRBV7-9
clone_size: few
j_call: TRBJ2-5
d_call: NA
cdr3_nt: TGTGCCAGCAGCTTAGAGACCCAGTACTTC
cdr3_aa: CASSLETQYF

v_call: TRBV10-3
clone_size: few
j_call: TRBJ1-2
d_call: NA
cdr3_nt: TGTGCCATCAGTCCTCAACTCGGAGAGGGGGTAAATGGCTACACCTTC
cdr3_aa: CAISPQLGEGVNGYTF

v_call: TRBV21-1
clone_size: NA
j_call: TRBJ1-6
d_call: NA
cdr3_nt: TGTGCCAGCAGCAAAGGAGGGCCCTATAATTCACCCCTCCACTTT
cdr3_aa: CASSKGGPYNSPLHF

v_call: TRBV27
clone_size: few
j_call: TRBJ1-6
d_call: TRBD1
cdr3_nt: TGTGCCAGCAGTTCCGGGACAGCCCTCCACTTT
cdr3_aa: CASSSGTALHF

v_call: TRBV21-1
clone_size: NA
j_call: TRBJ1-6
d_call: NA
cdr3_nt: TGTGCCAGCAGCTTTTACCACGTATGCTCCTATAATTCACCCCTCCACTTT
cdr3_aa: CASSFYHVCSYNSPLHF

v_call: TRBV21-1
clone_size: NA
j_call: TRBJ2-1
d_call: NA
cdr3_nt: TGTGCCAGCAGCGCCCGTTGCGGAAGGGATGAGCAGTTCTTC
cdr3_aa: CASSARCGRDEQFF

v_call: TRBV5-5
clone_size: few
j_call: TRBJ1-1
d_call: NA
cdr3_nt: TGTGCCAGCAGCTTGGCCAGCGACACTGAAGCTTTCTTT
cdr3_aa: CASSLASDTEAFF

v_call: TRBV15
clone_size: NA
j_call: TRBJ2-2
d_call: NA
cdr3_nt: TGTGCCACCAGCAGCCGAACAGAATACACCGGGGAGCTGTTTTTT
cdr3_aa: CATSSRTEYTGELFF

v_call: TRBV28
clone_size: NA
j_call: TRBJ2-1
d_call: NA
cdr3_nt: TGTGCCAGCAGTTTAATTGGACTCTCCTACAATGAGCAGTTCTTC
cdr3_aa: CASSLIGLSYNEQFF

v_call: TRBV5-5
clone_size: NA
j_call: TRBJ2-7
d_call: NA
cdr3_nt: TGTGCCAGCAGCTTGACACAGGAGATATTCGACGAGCAGTACTTC
cdr3_aa: CASSLTQEIFDEQYF

v_call: TRBV5-6
clone_size: NA
j_call: TRBJ1-2
d_call: NA
cdr3_nt: TGTGCCAGCAGCTTGTACCCCCAGGATATTAACTATGGCTACACCTTC
cdr3_aa: CASSLYPQDINYGYTF

v_call: TRBV5-1
clone_size: NA
j_call: TRBJ1-1
d_call: NA
cdr3_nt: TGCGCCAGCACCGGTAACGGTGAAGCTTTCTTT
cdr3_aa: CASTGNGEAFF

v_call: TRBV6-5
clone_size: NA
j_call: TRBJ2-7
d_call: TRBD1
cdr3_nt: TGTGCCAGCAGTTACCACCGACAGGGAGTTGGCGAGCAGTACTTC
cdr3_aa: CASSYHRQGVGEQYF

v_call: TRBV28
clone_size: NA
j_call: TRBJ2-1
d_call: NA
cdr3_nt: TGTGCCAGCAGTTTCTCTTACAATGAGCAGTTCTTC
cdr3_aa: CASSFSYNEQFF

v_call: TRBV27
clone_size: once
j_call: TRBJ2-7
d_call: TRBD1
cdr3_nt: TGTGCCAGCGTCCCCGGGACAGACAAACCCTACGAGCAGTACTTC
cdr3_aa: CASVPGTDKPYEQYF

v_call: TRBV6-5
clone_size: once
j_call: TRBJ2-1
d_call: TRBD1
cdr3_nt: TGTGCCAGCAGTTACGAGGGGGCCGGGGAGCAGTTCTTC
cdr3_aa: CASSYEGAGEQFF

v_call: TRBV13
clone_size: medium-sized
j_call: TRBJ1-6
d_call: NA
cdr3_nt: TGTGCCAGCAGCTTTAGTACCCCAGGACCACTCCACTTT
cdr3_aa: CASSFSTPGPLHF

v_call: TRBV5-6
clone_size: NA
j_call: TRBJ2-1
d_call: NA
cdr3_nt: TGTGCCAGCAGCGCTAGGGATTTTTACAATGAGCAGTTCTTC
cdr3_aa: CASSARDFYNEQFF

v_call: TRBV7-8
clone_size: once
j_call: TRBJ1-1
d_call: NA
cdr3_nt: TGTGCCAGCAGCTTTGAGGGCCAGGACACTGAAGCTTTCTTT
cdr3_aa: CASSFEGQDTEAFF

v_call: TRBV5-4
clone_size: NA
j_call: TRBJ1-1
d_call: NA
cdr3_nt: TGTGCCAGCAGCTTCGGACGGGGCACTGAAGCTTTCTTT
cdr3_aa: CASSFGRGTEAFF

v_call: TRBV7-2
clone_size: NA
j_call: TRBJ2-1
d_call: NA
cdr3_nt: TGTGCCAGCAGCATAACACCGGACTCCTACAATGAGCAGTTCTTC
cdr3_aa: CASSITPDSYNEQFF

v_call: TRBV19
clone_size: NA
j_call: TRBJ2-1
d_call: NA
cdr3_nt: TGTGCCAGTAAGGAGCGGAGCTCCTACAATGAGCAGTTCTTC
cdr3_aa: CASKERSSYNEQFF

v_call: TRBV6-6
clone_size: NA
j_call: TRBJ2-7
d_call: TRBD1
cdr3_nt: TGTGCCAGCAGCCCGGGACAGAGCTCCTACGAGCAGTACTTC
cdr3_aa: CASSPGQSSYEQYF

v_call: TRBV4-1
clone_size: NA
j_call: TRBJ1-1
d_call: NA
cdr3_nt: TGCGCCAGCAGCCAAGATCCGAAGAACACTGAAGCTTTCTTT
cdr3_aa: CASSQDPKNTEAFF

v_call: TRBV4-1
clone_size: NA
j_call: TRBJ1-2
d_call: NA
cdr3_nt: TGCGCCAGCAGTCCCCGGGAGAATGGAAATGGCTACACCTTC
cdr3_aa: CASSPRENGNGYTF

v_call: TRBV7-8
clone_size: NA
j_call: TRBJ2-7
d_call: TRBD1
cdr3_nt: TGTGCCAGCAGCTTAGAGGGCAGGGGGAACGACGAGCAGTACTTC
cdr3_aa: CASSLEGRGNDEQYF

v_call: TRBV19
clone_size: NA
j_call: TRBJ2-7
d_call: NA
cdr3_nt: TGTGCCAGTAGTATAGGTACAAAAGGTCTATCCGAGCAGTACTTC
cdr3_aa: CASSIGTKGLSEQYF